The 4 T cell receptor beta chains below come from one sample, sequenced in a study of control samples from healthy donors and cancer patients (dated by TCRdb to about 2020). Preparation of the library involved the immunoSEQ multiplex PCR assay. TCRdb took this table from immuneACCESS and kept in-frame rearrangements with V and J called. Such tables lack part of the clones; where checked against another copy, unresolved V genes explain under half of the gap, and the rest is unexplained. A total of about 53,000 clones appear in this sample, 87% of them only once. The ten largest account for over 11% of the sample. Sequencing was done on a sample of PBMCs. All receptors come from a man in his fifties or sixties with head and neck cancer.

V gene TRBV5-1 combines with J gene TRBJ2-2; 7 bases agree with TRBD1. V dropped 10 bases and J dropped 6; count of bases not matched to a gene: 15. The CDR3 length is 15 residues. Germline V gene sequence: CDR1 SGHRS, CDR2 YFSETQ. As DNA, the CDR3 is TGCGCCTCCAGAGGGCCTACAGGGGCGGCCGGGGAGCTGTTTTTT. This sequence encodes CASRGPTGAAGELFF.

The rearrangement joins TRBV7-8 to TRBJ2-5, with D maybe TRBD1 (6 bases). V lost 5 bases to trimming and J lost 2 bases, with 9 bases between them. In germline, CDR1 is SGHVS, CDR2 FQNEAQ. CDR3 length: 13 amino acids. The CDR3 spells CASSPDRQETQYF. In DNA form, the CDR3 reads TGTGCCAGCAGCCCGGACAGACAAGAGACCCAGTACTTC. Combining the CDR3 with reference TRBV7-8 and TRBJ2-5 gives the whole variable domain GAGVSQSPRYKVAKRGQDVALRCDPISGHVSLFWYQQALGQGPEFLTYFQNEAQLDKSGLPSDRFFAERPEGSVSTLKIQRTQQEDSAVYLCASSPDRQETQYFGPGTRLLVL.

Regarding this clone: The conserved final phenylalanine or tryptophan is absent from the CDR3, which likely points to a read error. This chain joins TRBV7-8 and TRBJ2-3; D unclear. In germline, CDR1 is SGHVS, CDR2 FQNEAQ. This CDR3 region has 14 residues. Trimming shortened V by 0 bases and J by 6 bases, and 10 bases separated the two germline ends. The CDR3 sequence: CASSLASWGDTQYL. As DNA, the CDR3 is TGTGCCAGCAGCTTAGCGTCGTGGGGTGATACGCAGTATCTT.

The chain carries TRBV27 and TRBJ2-5; D gene uncertain. CDR1 is MNHEY, CDR2 SMNVEV, per germline (reference sequence). This CDR3 comprises 12 residues. Between the trimmed V and J ends, which lost 7 bases and 7 bases, there was a span of 13 bases. The CDR3: CASTTPGGTQYF. CDR3 sequence (DNA): TGTGCCAGCACCACACCCGGTGGGACCCAGTACTTC.